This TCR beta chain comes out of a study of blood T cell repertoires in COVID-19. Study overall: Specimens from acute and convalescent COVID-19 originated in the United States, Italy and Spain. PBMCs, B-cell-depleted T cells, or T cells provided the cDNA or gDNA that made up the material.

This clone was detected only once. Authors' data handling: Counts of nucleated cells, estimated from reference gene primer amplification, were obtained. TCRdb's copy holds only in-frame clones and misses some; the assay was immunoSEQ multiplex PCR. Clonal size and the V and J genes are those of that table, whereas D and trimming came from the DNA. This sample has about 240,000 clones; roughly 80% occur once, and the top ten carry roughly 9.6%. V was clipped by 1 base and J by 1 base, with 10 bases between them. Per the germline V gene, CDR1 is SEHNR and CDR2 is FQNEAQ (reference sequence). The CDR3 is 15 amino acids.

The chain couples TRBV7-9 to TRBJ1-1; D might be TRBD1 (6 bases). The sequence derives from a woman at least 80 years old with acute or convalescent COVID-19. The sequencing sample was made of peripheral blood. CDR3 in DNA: TGTGCCAGCAGCTTAGAGGGACACCCGAACACTGAAGCTTTCTTT. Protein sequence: CASSLEGHPNTEAFF.